The 30 T cell receptor beta chains below were found in one sample sequenced in a study of blood T cell repertoires in COVID-19. Generated by immunoSEQ multiplex PCR, the TCRdb table keeps only in-frame clones and is missing some. Among around 300,000 clones listed, approximately 87% were seen once. The material sequenced was peripheral blood. The receptor set was obtained from a woman aged 25 to 39 with COVID-19, enrolled during active disease.

This clone was counted a single time. CDR3 sequence reads: CASSPGTGDYEQYF. DNA of the CDR3: TGTGCCAGCTCACCCGGGACAGGGGACTACGAGCAGTACTTC. J is TRBJ2-7 and V is TRBV18; the match to TRBD1 covers 10 bases. Germline V gene lookup returns CDR1 KGHSH and CDR2 LQKENI. This CDR3 comprises 14 residues. The J segment lost 3 bases and the V segment lost 3 bases, leaving 2 bases of the junction unmatched.

The V and J genes are TRBV11-3 and TRBJ2-7, with TRBD2 matching 8 bases. J was trimmed by 1 base and V by 5 bases; bases with no gene match: 10. The CDR3 is 16 residues long. Germline values: CDR1 SGHNT, CDR2 YENEEA. The CDR3 coding sequence is TGTGCCAGCAGCGCCGGGAGGGATAGCGGTTCCTACGAGCAGTACTTC. This codes for CASSAGRDSGSYEQYF.

The chain uses TRBV7-2 and TRBJ2-1; 10 bases agree with TRBD2. The CDR3 consists of 15 residues. CDR1 is SGHTA, CDR2 FQGNSA, per germline. After removal of 8 bases from V and 3 bases from J, the junction contained 7 bases not matched to a gene. The chain's CDR3 is CASEPSGSGYNEQFF. The CDR3 DNA reads as TGTGCCAGCGAGCCTAGCGGGAGCGGCTACAATGAGCAGTTCTTC.

The rearrangement joins TRBV5-1 to TRBJ1-1, with D perhaps TRBD1 (6 bases). The CDR3 is 15 residues long. Germline V gene sequence: CDR1 SGHRS, CDR2 YFSETQ. Trimming took 0 bases from V and 3 from J, leaving 12 bases between them. CDR3 DNA: TGCGCCAGCAGCTTGGCGGCAGGGGTGGACACTGAAGCTTTCTTT. The encoded protein is CASSLAAGVDTEAFF. Supplemented by reference TRBV5-1 and TRBJ1-1, the full variable domain reads KAGVTQTPRYLIKTRGQQVTLSCSPISGHRSVSWYQQTPGQGLQFLFEYFSETQRNKGNFPGRFSGRQFSNSRSEMNVSTLELGDSALYLCASSLAAGVDTEAFFGQGTRLTVV.

Of note for this clone: Within the sample, other DNA sequences also encode this same CDR3. The rearrangement links TRBV19 to TRBJ1-4; 7 bases align to TRBD1. The germline V gene encodes CDR1 LNHDA and CDR2 SQIVND (reference sequence). The CDR3 extends over 15 amino acids. V lost 5 bases, J lost 0 bases, and 3 bases stayed unmatched. The CDR3 region is CASSSQGATNEKLFF. CDR3 bases: TGTGCCAGTAGTTCTCAGGGGGCAACTAATGAAAAACTGTTTTTT.

This clone was counted once. The chain is built from TRBV19 and TRBJ1-4; TRBD1 aligns across 7 bases. V dropped 10 bases and J dropped 5; count of bases not matched to a gene: 10. There are 14 residues in the CDR3. Per the germline V gene, CDR1 is LNHDA and CDR2 is SQIVND (reference sequence). The DNA of the CDR3 is TGTGCCACCGCGGACAGGAAAGGGAATGAAAAACTGTTTTTT. Its translation: CATADRKGNEKLFF.

J is TRBJ2-3 and V is TRBV5-1, with 13 bases matching TRBD2. The V gene's germline CDR1 is SGHRS and CDR2 YFSETQ. Unmatched junction bases numbered 7, after V lost 4 bases and J lost 2 bases. This CDR3 is 17 amino acids long. CDR3 coding DNA: TGCGCCAGCAGCGCGGGGGGACTAGCGGGAATCACAGATACGCAGTATTTT. Amino acids: CASSAGGLAGITDTQYF.

The chain links TRBV4-1 to TRBJ1-1; D gene uncertain. Trimming stripped 0 bases from V and 4 bases from J, with 6 bases between. CDR3 size: 13 residues. Per the germline V gene, CDR1 is MGHRA and CDR2 is YSYEKL. In DNA form, the CDR3 reads TGCGCCAGCAGCCAAGACGGAGGCACTGAAGCTTTCTTT. As protein: CASSQDGGTEAFF.

V gene TRBV15 combines with J gene TRBJ1-1; D gene ambiguous. V was cut by 1 base and J by 8 bases, with 5 bases left in between. From germline, CDR1 is LNHNV and CDR2 YYDKDF (reference sequence). The CDR3 spans 11 residues. CDR3 sequence: CATSRGVEAFF. CDR3 sequence (DNA): TGTGCCACCAGCAGAGGAGTGGAAGCTTTCTTT. Filled out from reference TRBV15 and TRBJ1-1, the complete variable domain reads DAMVIQNPRYQVTQFGKPVTLSCSQTLNHNVMYWYQQKSSQAPKLLFHYYDKDFNNEADTPDNFQSRRPNTSFCFLDIRSPGLGDTAMYLCATSRGVEAFFGQGTRLTVV.

The chain joins TRBV7-9 to TRBJ1-2, with D tentatively TRBD1 (6 bases). The germline V and J ends were trimmed by 5 bases and 4 bases, with 20 bases remaining between them. In germline, CDR1 is SEHNR, CDR2 FQNEAQ (reference sequence). The CDR3 runs 16 residues. CDR3 protein: CASSPTDSTLFYGYTF. DNA for the CDR3: TGTGCCAGCAGCCCCACGGACAGTACCCTATTCTATGGCTACACCTTC.

This chain connects TRBV5-1 to TRBJ2-5; D perhaps matches TRBD1 (5 bases). V was cut by 3 bases and J by 2 bases, with 14 bases left in between. Germline CDR1 and CDR2: SGHRS and YFSETQ. This CDR3 region has 15 residues. The CDR3: CASSSSLGQQETQYF. CDR3 bases: TGCGCCAGCAGCTCCTCGTTGGGGCAGCAAGAGACCCAGTACTTC. Using reference TRBV5-1 and TRBJ2-5 for the parts outside the CDR3, the full variable domain is KAGVTQTPRYLIKTRGQQVTLSCSPISGHRSVSWYQQTPGQGLQFLFEYFSETQRNKGNFPGRFSGRQFSNSRSEMNVSTLELGDSALYLCASSSSLGQQETQYFGPGTRLLVL.

V is TRBV7-9 and J is TRBJ2-7; no reliable D call. Germline V gene sequence: CDR1 SEHNR, CDR2 FQNEAQ (reference sequence). The CDR3 length is 12 residues. V was pared by 5 bases and J by 2 bases, with 7 bases between. CDR3 coding DNA: TGTGCCAGCAGCCCGGGTCCCTACGAGCAGTACTTC. Protein sequence: CASSPGPYEQYF.

This clone came up once. The V and J genes are TRBV5-4 and TRBJ2-1; 12 nucleotides agree with TRBD2. The CDR3 is 17 residues long. Germline lookup yields CDR1 SGHNT and CDR2 YYREEE (reference sequence). The V gene end was trimmed by 4 bases and the J gene end by 8 bases; junction bases not matched to a gene: 13. CDR3 residues: CASSASSGRAGVDEQFF. The CDR3, as DNA: TGTGCCAGCAGCGCATCTAGCGGGAGGGCGGGGGTCGATGAGCAGTTCTTC.

The chain has TRBV28 and TRBJ1-1; 7 bases align to TRBD1. CDR1 and CDR2 (germline): MDHEN, SYDVKM. V shed 5 bases, J shed 0 bases, and the junction held 6 bases outside the gene matches. The CDR3 is 15 amino acids. The CDR3 coding sequence is TGTGCCAGCAGTCCCTGGGACAGCTTGAACACTGAAGCTTTCTTT. This encodes CASSPWDSLNTEAFF.

In its sample, this clone was seen once. CDR3 in amino acids: CASRTGTDYGYTF. CDR3 DNA: TGTGCCAGCAGGACCGGGACAGACTATGGCTACACCTTC. The rearrangement uses TRBV6-5 and TRBJ1-2, with 7 bases that match TRBD1. Germline lookup yields CDR1 MNHEY and CDR2 SVGAGI. CDR3 length equals 13 residues. V was clipped by 6 bases and J by 3 bases; unmatched bases: 4.

The rearrangement uses TRBV25-1 and TRBJ2-5; 8 bases align to TRBD1. The germline CDR1 and CDR2 sequences are MGHDK and SYGVNS. This CDR3 spans 14 amino acids. After removal of 5 bases from V and 5 bases from J, the junction contained 7 bases not matched to a gene. The CDR3 region is CASSNTRGQETQYF. CDR3 DNA: TGTGCCAGCAGTAATACCAGGGGGCAGGAGACCCAGTACTTC.

The V call is TRBV4-1, the J call TRBJ2-7; D is perhaps TRBD2 (6 bases). Germline CDR1 reads MGHRA; CDR2 reads YSYEKL. There are 16 residues in the CDR3. V lost 0 bases to trimming and J lost 2 bases, with 14 bases between them. As DNA, the CDR3 is TGCGCCAGCAGCCAAGATCAGGTCGGGGGAACCTACGAGCAGTACTTC. Protein: CASSQDQVGGTYEQYF.

The V gene is TRBV6-4, the J gene TRBJ1-1; 11 bases are shared with TRBD1. The CDR3 is made up of 18 amino acids. V was pared by 2 bases and J by 2 bases, with 10 bases of the junction left unmatched. Germline loops: CDR1 MRHNA, CDR2 SNTAGT. CDR3 nucleotide sequence: TGTGCCAGCAGTGACCGCGGAACCGGGACAGGGGGTAACACTGAAGCTTTCTTT. It specifies CASSDRGTGTGGNTEAFF.

This chain links TRBV10-3 with TRBJ2-1; tentatively, D is TRBD2 (5 bases). Per the germline V gene, CDR1 is ENHRY and CDR2 is SYGVKD. The germline V and J ends were trimmed by 3 bases and 6 bases, with 6 bases remaining between them. There are 12 residues in the CDR3. The CDR3 coding sequence is TGTGCCATCAGTGAAACTAGCAATGAGCAGTTCTTC. Protein sequence: CAISETSNEQFF.

This clone was detected once. The chain links TRBV6-5 to TRBJ2-7; 9 bases are a match to TRBD1. J lost 2 bases, V lost 8 bases, and 10 bases had no gene match. Germline CDR1 reads MNHEY; CDR2 reads SVGAGI. CDR3 size: 15 residues. Here the CDR3 reads CASGPDRGFTYEQYF. The CDR3 DNA sequence: TGTGCCAGCGGTCCGGACAGGGGATTCACCTACGAGCAGTACTTC.

The chain combines TRBV10-3 with TRBJ1-1; TRBD1 matches at 9 bases. With 4 bases clipped from V and 7 bases from J, the junction kept 4 bases outside the gene matches. Germline V gene sequence: CDR1 ENHRY, CDR2 SYGVKD. The CDR3 length is 13 residues. CDR3 in amino acids: CAISGTGVGEAFF. The CDR3 nucleotides read TGTGCCATCAGTGGGACAGGGGTGGGTGAAGCTTTCTTT.

CDR3 in amino acids: CASSIERGRDQPQHF. CDR3 DNA: TGTGCCAGTAGTATAGAGCGGGGACGAGATCAGCCCCAGCATTTT. This chain joins TRBV19 and TRBJ1-5; perhaps TRBD1 as D (5 bases). V was cut by 0 bases and J by 5 bases, with 11 bases left in between. The germline V gene has CDR1 LNHDA and CDR2 SQIVND (reference sequence). This CDR3 spans 15 amino acids.

The chain carries TRBV28 and TRBJ1-2, with 9 bases fitting TRBD1. The V and J ends lost 3 bases and 3 bases, in that order; junction bases with no gene match: 11. Looked up from germline, CDR1 is MDHEN and CDR2 is SYDVKM. The CDR3 spans 17 residues. CDR3 DNA: TGTGCCAGCAGTTTTGCTGCCACGGGACAGGGCGACTATGGCTACACCTTC. Amino acids: CASSFAATGQGDYGYTF.

V and J are TRBV9 and TRBJ2-2; 9 nucleotides line up with TRBD2. The V gene's germline CDR1 is SGDLS and CDR2 YYNGEE. The CDR3 spans 17 residues. With V trimmed by 0 bases and J by 5 bases, 8 bases remained unmatched. CDR3 in amino acids: CASSVDGGTSGTGELFF. The DNA of the CDR3 is TGTGCCAGCAGCGTAGATGGCGGAACTAGCGGGACCGGGGAGCTGTTTTTT.

CDR3 in DNA: TGTGCCAGCTCACTAGGACAGGGAGGTCAGCCCCAGCATTTT. It is translated as CASSLGQGGQPQHF. The rearrangement joins TRBV18 to TRBJ1-5, with 8 bases that match TRBD1. Trimming took 4 bases from V and 6 from J; bases not matched to a gene: 5. Germline-derived CDR1 and CDR2 are KGHSH and LQKENI. The CDR3 is 14 amino acids.

The chain links TRBV5-4 to TRBJ2-3; 10 bases fit TRBD1. Germline V gene lookup returns CDR1 SGHNT and CDR2 YYREEE (reference sequence). V dropped 7 bases and J dropped 5; count of bases not matched to a gene: 4. This CDR3 contains 13 residues. CDR3 amino acids: CASGRDRGDTQYF. CDR3 DNA: TGTGCCAGCGGCCGGGACAGGGGAGATACGCAGTATTTT.

This clone came up once. Other DNA sequences within the sample encode an identical CDR3. J is TRBJ2-7 and V is TRBV27; perhaps TRBD1 as D (7 bases). This CDR3 has 13 amino acids. Germline V gene data show CDR1 as MNHEY and CDR2 as SMNVEV (reference sequence). The ends were cut back, 3 bases at V and 6 bases at J, with 12 bases in the middle. The CDR3 here is CASSFGGGGEQYF. CDR3 DNA sequence: TGTGCCAGCAGTTTCGGAGGGGGCGGCGAGCAGTACTTC.

This clone was picked up a small number of times. V and J are TRBV6-2 or TRBV6-3 and TRBJ2-7, with D possibly being TRBD2 (6 bases). The CDR3 loop spans 15 amino acids. The germline CDR1 and CDR2 sequences are MNHEY and SVGEGT. Trimming removed 0 bases at V and 3 bases at J, with 12 bases between. This CDR3 reads CASSYSGTDYYEQYF. The CDR3 nucleotides are TGTGCCAGCAGTTACTCCGGGACGGACTACTACGAGCAGTACTTC.

The chain has TRBV11-2 and TRBJ1-4; a possible D gene is TRBD1 (5 bases). Germline CDR1 SGHAT, CDR2 FQNNGV. This CDR3 has 13 amino acids. Trimming took 2 bases from V and 7 from J, leaving 8 bases between them. The CDR3 DNA reads as TGTGCCAGCAGCTTAAGAAGGGGTGAAAAACTGTTTTTT. Translated: CASSLRRGEKLFF.

The CDR3 is CSVLITGDGDYGYTF. As DNA, the CDR3 is TGCAGCGTCCTCATAACAGGGGATGGCGACTATGGCTACACCTTC. V and J are TRBV29-1 and TRBJ1-2; the match to TRBD1 covers 7 bases. CDR3 length: 15 residues. Germline V gene lookup returns CDR1 SQVTM and CDR2 ANQGSEA. The V gene end was trimmed by 6 bases and the J gene end by 3 bases; junction bases not matched to a gene: 13.